This T cell receptor beta chain was captured by sequencing in a study of identical twins. CDR3 length: 14 amino acids. Per germline, CDR1 SGHRS and CDR2 YFSETQ. Trimming cost V 4 bases and J 5 bases, with 15 bases left between them. TCRdb independently ran MiXCR on the 5' RACE reads; one entry per CDR3 protein. The sample comprises 1.5 million to 2 million distinct CDR3 sequences, roughly a third of which are singletons, and about 0.27% rests with the top ten. This clonotype occurred many times. The antigen is unknown. Overall study results and limits: For cord blood, abundant beta clonotypes had fewer insertions, unlike memory repertoires, which showed none. Alpha sequences that were out-of-frame and twin-shared showed an excess of low generation probability.

The chain recombines TRBV5-1 with TRBJ1-2, with D possibly TRBD1 on 5 matching bases. This clonotype was obtained from a newborn girl in good health. Source material: cord blood. The CDR3 DNA sequence: TGCGCCAGCAGCCAGGGAGACAGCCATTATGGCTACACCTTC. It specifies CASSQGDSHYGYTF.